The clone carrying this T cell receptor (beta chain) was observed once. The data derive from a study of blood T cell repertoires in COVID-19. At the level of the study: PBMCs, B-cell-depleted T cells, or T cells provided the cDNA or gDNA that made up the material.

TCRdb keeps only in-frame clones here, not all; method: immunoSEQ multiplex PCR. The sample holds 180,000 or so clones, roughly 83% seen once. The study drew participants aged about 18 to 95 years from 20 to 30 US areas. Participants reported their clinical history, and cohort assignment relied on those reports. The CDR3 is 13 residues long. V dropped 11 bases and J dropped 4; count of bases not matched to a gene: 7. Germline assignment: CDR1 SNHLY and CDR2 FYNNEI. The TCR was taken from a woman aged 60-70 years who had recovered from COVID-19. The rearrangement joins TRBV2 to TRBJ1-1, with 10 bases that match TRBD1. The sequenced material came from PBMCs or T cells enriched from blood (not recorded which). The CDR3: CAVGGQGTTEAFF. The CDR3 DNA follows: TGTGCCGTGGGGGGACAGGGGACCACTGAAGCTTTCTTT.